These T cell receptor beta chains were read from a single sample in a study of long-term antiretroviral therapy in people with HIV. Repertoires were generated with immunoSEQ multiplex PCR, while TCRdb's copy carries only in-frame clones and drops some. There are 15,000 to 20,000 clones in the sample; roughly four fifths occur only once, and 6.9% lies in the top ten. This specimen consisted of unsorted PBMCs, obtained 2.2 years after starting antiretroviral therapy. These receptors all come from a man in his forties or fifties with HIV. CDR3s include the opening cysteine and the closing phenylalanine or tryptophan. A D gene is named only where the DNA matches it firmly. Size is stated for part of the rows, as once, few or many counts, or as a class when the clone is expanded.

abundance | d_gene | j_gene | v_gene | CDR3aa | CDR3nt
few | - | TRBJ2-7 | TRBV28 | CASIRGTGYEQYF | TGTGCCAGCATAAGGGGGACGGGCTACGAGCAGTACTTC
once | - | TRBJ1-3 | TRBV4-2 | CASSRVPVQARNTIYF | TGTGCCAGCAGCCGGGTTCCTGTACAGGCACGAAACACCATATATTTT
- | TRBD2 | TRBJ2-3 | TRBV7-6 | CASSLPTGHSGADTQYF | TGTGCCAGCAGCTTACCCACGGGGCACAGCGGGGCAGATACGCAGTATTTT
- | - | TRBJ2-1 | TRBV29-1 | CSVGTGRGYNEQFF | TGCAGCGTTGGGACAGGGAGGGGGTACAATGAGCAGTTCTTC
- | - | TRBJ2-7 | TRBV9 | CASSASFSEGGMKYF | TGTGCCAGCAGCGCTTCTTTCTCGGAAGGGGGTATGAAGTACTTC
- | - | TRBJ1-5 | TRBV7-9 | CASSLALVPGYSNQPQHF | TGTGCCAGCAGCCTAGCACTAGTTCCAGGGTATAGCAATCAGCCCCAGCATTTT
- | - | TRBJ1-1 | TRBV7-2 | CASSHDLNTEAFF | TGTGCCAGCAGCCACGACCTGAACACTGAAGCTTTCTTT
few | - | TRBJ1-1 | TRBV11-3 | CASSFRESTEAFF | TGTGCCAGCAGCTTTCGGGAAAGCACTGAAGCTTTCTTT
- | TRBD2 | TRBJ2-3 | TRBV11-3 | CASSLTAGVSDTQYF | TGTGCCAGCAGCTTAACAGCGGGAGTATCAGATACGCAGTATTTT
- | - | TRBJ1-5 | TRBV18 | CASSPDGNQPQHF | TGTGCCAGCTCACCGGACGGGAATCAGCCCCAGCATTTT
- | - | TRBJ1-1 | TRBV23-1 | CASSSDPGEAFF | TGCGCCAGCAGTTCTGACCCGGGGGAAGCTTTCTTT
once | - | TRBJ2-7 | TRBV5-6 | CASSLVGGLTYEQYF | TGTGCCAGCAGCTTGGTTGGGGGCCTAACCTACGAGCAGTACTTC
- | - | TRBJ1-1 | TRBV2 | CASSFVGANTEAFF | TGTGCCAGCAGTTTCGTGGGCGCGAACACTGAAGCTTTCTTT
- | TRBD2 | TRBJ2-3 | TRBV19 | CASSPSGGLTDTQYF | TGTGCCAGTAGTCCCAGCGGGGGGCTCACAGATACGCAGTATTTT
- | - | TRBJ1-1 | TRBV7-6 | CASSLTQGPEAFF | TGTGCCAGCAGCTTAACACAGGGCCCTGAAGCTTTCTTT
- | - | TRBJ1-5 | TRBV10-3 | CAISQAPSNQPQHF | TGTGCCATCAGCCAGGCGCCTAGCAATCAGCCCCAGCATTTT
- | TRBD1 | TRBJ1-2 | TRBV5-5 | CASSAGQSIYGYTF | TGTGCCAGCAGCGCGGGACAGTCGATCTATGGCTACACCTTC
- | - | TRBJ2-1 | TRBV4-3 | CASSQDGYNEQFF | TGCGCCAGCAGCCAGGACGGGTACAATGAGCAGTTCTTC
- | TRBD1 | TRBJ1-2 | TRBV7-9 | CASSLGQNNYGYTF | TGTGCCAGCAGCTTGGGACAGAATAACTATGGCTACACCTTC
medium-sized | - | TRBJ1-5 | TRBV27 | CASSDSYNQPQHF | TGTGCCAGCAGCGACAGCTACAATCAGCCCCAGCATTTT
- | - | TRBJ1-1 | TRBV13 | CASSLEVRNTEAFF | TGTGCCAGCAGCTTAGAAGTCAGAAACACTGAAGCTTTCTTT
- | - | TRBJ1-2 | TRBV5-8 | CASRTGSSYGYTF | TGTGCCAGCAGAACAGGGTCCTCCTATGGCTACACCTTC
- | TRBD1 | TRBJ2-7 | TRBV11-2 | CASSFNFGQASSYEQYF | TGTGCCAGCAGCTTCAACTTTGGACAGGCCAGCTCCTACGAGCAGTACTTC